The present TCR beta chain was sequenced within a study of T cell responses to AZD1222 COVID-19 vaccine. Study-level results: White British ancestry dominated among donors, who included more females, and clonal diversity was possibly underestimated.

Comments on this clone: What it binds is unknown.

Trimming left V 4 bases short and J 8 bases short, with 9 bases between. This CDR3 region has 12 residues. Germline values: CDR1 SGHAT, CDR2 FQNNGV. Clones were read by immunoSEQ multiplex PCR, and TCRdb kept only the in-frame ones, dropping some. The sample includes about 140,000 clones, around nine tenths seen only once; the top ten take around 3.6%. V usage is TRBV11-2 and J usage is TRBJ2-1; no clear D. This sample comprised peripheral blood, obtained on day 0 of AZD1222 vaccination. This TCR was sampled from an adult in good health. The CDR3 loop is CASSSTWDEQFF. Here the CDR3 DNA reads TGTGCCAGCAGCTCGACGTGGGATGAGCAGTTCTTC.